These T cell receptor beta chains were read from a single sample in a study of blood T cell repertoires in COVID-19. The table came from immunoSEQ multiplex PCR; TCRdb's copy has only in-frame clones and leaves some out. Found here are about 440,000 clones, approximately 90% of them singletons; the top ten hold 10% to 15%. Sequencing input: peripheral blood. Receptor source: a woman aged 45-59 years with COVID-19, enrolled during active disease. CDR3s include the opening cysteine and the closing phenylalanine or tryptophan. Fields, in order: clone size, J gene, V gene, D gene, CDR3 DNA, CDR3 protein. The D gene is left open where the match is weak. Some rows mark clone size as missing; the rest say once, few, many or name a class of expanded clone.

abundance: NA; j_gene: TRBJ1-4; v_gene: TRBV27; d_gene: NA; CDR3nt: TGTGCCAGCAGTTACGGGCCTCCGGGGGTACTTGAAAAACTGTTTTTT; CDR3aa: CASSYGPPGVLEKLFF
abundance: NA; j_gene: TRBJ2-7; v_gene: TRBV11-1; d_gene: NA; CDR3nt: TGTGCCAGCAGCTTGTTCGGGTACGAGCAGTACTTC; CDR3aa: CASSLFGYEQYF
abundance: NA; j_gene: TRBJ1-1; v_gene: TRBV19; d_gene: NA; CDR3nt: TGTGCCAGTATGGACAGCCAGCGGAACACTGAAGCTTTCTTT; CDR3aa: CASMDSQRNTEAFF
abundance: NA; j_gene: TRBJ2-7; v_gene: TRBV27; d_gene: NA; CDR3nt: TGTGCCAGCAGTTCTTCTCGCTACGAGCAGTACTTC; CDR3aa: CASSSSRYEQYF
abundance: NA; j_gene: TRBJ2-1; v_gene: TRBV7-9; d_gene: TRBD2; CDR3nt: TGTGCCAGCAGCTTAGCGCCTGGGGACTACTACTACAATGAGCAGTTCTTC; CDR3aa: CASSLAPGDYYYNEQFF
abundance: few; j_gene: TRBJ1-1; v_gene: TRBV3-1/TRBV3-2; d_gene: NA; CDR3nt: TGTGCCAGCAGCCAAGAGGGCAGCCGGAACACTGAAGCTTTCTTT; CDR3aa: CASSQEGSRNTEAFF
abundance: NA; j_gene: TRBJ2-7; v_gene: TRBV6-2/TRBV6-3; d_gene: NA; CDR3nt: TGTGCCAGCAGTTACTCGAATACTTACGAGCAGTACTTC; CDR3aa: CASSYSNTYEQYF
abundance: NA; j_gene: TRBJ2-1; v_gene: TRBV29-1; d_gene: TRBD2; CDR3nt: TGCAGCGTTGACGCGGGGGGTGAGCAGTTCTTC; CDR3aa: CSVDAGGEQFF
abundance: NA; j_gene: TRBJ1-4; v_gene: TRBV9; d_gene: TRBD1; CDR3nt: TGTGCCAGCAGCCCAACAGGGGGCCGTGAAAAACTGTTTTTT; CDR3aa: CASSPTGGREKLFF
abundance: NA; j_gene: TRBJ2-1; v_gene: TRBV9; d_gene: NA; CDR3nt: TGTGCCAGCAGTTACAACAATGAGCAGTTCTTC; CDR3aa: CASSYNNEQFF
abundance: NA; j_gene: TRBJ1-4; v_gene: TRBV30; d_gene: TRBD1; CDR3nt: TGTGCCTGGAGGCACTCGACAGGGGCGGGGGAAAAACTGTTTTTT; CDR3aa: CAWRHSTGAGEKLFF
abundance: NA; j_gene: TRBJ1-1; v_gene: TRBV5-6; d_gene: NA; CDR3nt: TGTGCCAGCAGCTTGGCCATTCAGGGGTACACTGAAGCTTTCTTT; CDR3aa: CASSLAIQGYTEAFF
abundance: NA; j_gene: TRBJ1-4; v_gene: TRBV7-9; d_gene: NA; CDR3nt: TGTGCCAGCAGCTTAGGATGGTCGCCTGTTGGAGGTGAAAAACTGTTTTTT; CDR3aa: CASSLGWSPVGGEKLFF
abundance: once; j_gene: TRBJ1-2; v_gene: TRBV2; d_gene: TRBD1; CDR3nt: TGTGCCAGCAGGACCCCCGACAGGGGGAATGGCTACACCTTC; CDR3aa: CASRTPDRGNGYTF
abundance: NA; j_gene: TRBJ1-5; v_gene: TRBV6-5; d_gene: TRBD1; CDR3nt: TGTGCCAGCAGCCCCGACAGGGGACGCAATCAGCCCCAGCATTTT; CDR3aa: CASSPDRGRNQPQHF
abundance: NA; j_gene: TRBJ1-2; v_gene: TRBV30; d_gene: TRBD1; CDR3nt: TGTGCCTGGAGTGTACTGTCAGGGGGCCCGGACTATGGCTACACCTTC; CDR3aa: CAWSVLSGGPDYGYTF
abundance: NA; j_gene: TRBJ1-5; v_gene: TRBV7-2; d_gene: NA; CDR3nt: TGTGCCAGCAGCTTAGGACGGGGGGCGAACCAGCCCCAGCATTTT; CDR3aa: CASSLGRGANQPQHF
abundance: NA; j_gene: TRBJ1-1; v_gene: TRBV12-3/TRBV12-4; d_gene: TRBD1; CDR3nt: TGTGCCAGCAGTTGGGACAGCATAGAGGCTTTCTTT; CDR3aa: CASSWDSIEAFF
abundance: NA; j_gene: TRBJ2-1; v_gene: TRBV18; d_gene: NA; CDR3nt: TGTGCCAGCTCACCACCTAGGACTAACACCTACAATGAGCAGTTCTTC; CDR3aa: CASSPPRTNTYNEQFF
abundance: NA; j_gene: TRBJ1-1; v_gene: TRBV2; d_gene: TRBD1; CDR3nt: TGTGCCAGCAGTGTGACAGGGGGCAACACTGAAGCTTTCTTT; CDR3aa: CASSVTGGNTEAFF
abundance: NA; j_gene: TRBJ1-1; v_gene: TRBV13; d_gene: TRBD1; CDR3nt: TGTGCCAGCAGCTTAGATCCAGGGGGGTCCACTGAAGCTTTCTTT; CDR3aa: CASSLDPGGSTEAFF
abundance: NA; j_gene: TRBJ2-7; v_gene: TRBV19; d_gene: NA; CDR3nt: TGTGCCAGTAGTAAGGGGACATCGAGCTCCTACGAGCAGTACTTC; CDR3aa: CASSKGTSSSYEQYF
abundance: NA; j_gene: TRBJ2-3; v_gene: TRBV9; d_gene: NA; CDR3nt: TGTGCCAGCAGCGTAGCGCCAACAGCAGATACGCAGTATTTT; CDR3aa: CASSVAPTADTQYF
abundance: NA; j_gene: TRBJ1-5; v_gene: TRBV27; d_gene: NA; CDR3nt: TGTGCCAGCAGCCTGAAGAGGACAGCATATAGCAATCAGCCCCAGCATTTT; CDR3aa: CASSLKRTAYSNQPQHF
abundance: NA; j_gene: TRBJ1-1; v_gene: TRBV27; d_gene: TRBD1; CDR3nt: TGTGCCAGCAGTTTAGGGACAGGGTTTACTGAAGCTTTCTTT; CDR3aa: CASSLGTGFTEAFF
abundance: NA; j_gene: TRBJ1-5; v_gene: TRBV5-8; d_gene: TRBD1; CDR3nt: TGTGCCAGCAGCCTACCGTCCCTGGACAGGGAGGATAGCAATCAGCCCCAGCATTTT; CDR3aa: CASSLPSLDREDSNQPQHF
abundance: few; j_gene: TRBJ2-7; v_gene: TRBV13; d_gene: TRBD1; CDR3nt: TGTGCCAGCAGCTTAGGACAGGGGCCCCCTCACGACGAGCAGTACTTC; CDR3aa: CASSLGQGPPHDEQYF
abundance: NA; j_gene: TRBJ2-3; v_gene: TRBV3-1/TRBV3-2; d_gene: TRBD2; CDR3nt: TGTGCCAGCAGCCAAATAGCGGGGGGGTCGAGGGATACGCAGTATTTT; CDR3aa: CASSQIAGGSRDTQYF
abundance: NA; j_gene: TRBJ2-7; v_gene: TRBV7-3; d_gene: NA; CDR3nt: TGTGCCAGCAGCTCAAGGGGGGGCTGGACCGAGCAGTACTTC; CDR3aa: CASSSRGGWTEQYF
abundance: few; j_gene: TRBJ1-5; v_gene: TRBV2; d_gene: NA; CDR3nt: TGTGCCAGCTCAACAGGGAACCAGCCCCAGCATTTT; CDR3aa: CASSTGNQPQHF
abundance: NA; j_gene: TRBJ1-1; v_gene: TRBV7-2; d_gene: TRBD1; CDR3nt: TGTGCCAGCAGCTTAGATGTAGGACGGACAGGGGGCACTGAAGCTTTCTTT; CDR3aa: CASSLDVGRTGGTEAFF
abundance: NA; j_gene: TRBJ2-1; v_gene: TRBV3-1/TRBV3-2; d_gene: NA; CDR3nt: TGTGCCAGCAGCCAAGATATGGGGGCCGTCAATGAGCAGTTCTTC; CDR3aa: CASSQDMGAVNEQFF
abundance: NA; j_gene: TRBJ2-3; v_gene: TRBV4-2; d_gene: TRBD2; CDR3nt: TGTGCCAGCAGCCAAGCCCCCGGACTAGCGGGGGGAGGGAGCACAGATACGCAGTATTTT; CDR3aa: CASSQAPGLAGGGSTDTQYF
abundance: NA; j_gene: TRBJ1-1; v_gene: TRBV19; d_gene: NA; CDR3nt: TGTGCCAGTAGTCGGTCGACAGACTACACTGAAGCTTTCTTT; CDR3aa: CASSRSTDYTEAFF
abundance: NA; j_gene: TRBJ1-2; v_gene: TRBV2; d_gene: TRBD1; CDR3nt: TGTGCCAGCAGTTTCCTCCCCCAGGGGGCCTATGGCTACACCTTC; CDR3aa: CASSFLPQGAYGYTF
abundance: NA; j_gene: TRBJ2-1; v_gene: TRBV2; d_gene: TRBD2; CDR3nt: TGTGCCAGCAGTGAAGCGCCCTTCGAGACTAGCAACAATGAGCAGTTCTTC; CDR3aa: CASSEAPFETSNNEQFF
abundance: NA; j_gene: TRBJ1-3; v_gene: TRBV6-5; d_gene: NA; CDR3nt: TGTGCCAGCACCAGGGGTCTAGGAAACACCATATATTTT; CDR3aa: CASTRGLGNTIYF
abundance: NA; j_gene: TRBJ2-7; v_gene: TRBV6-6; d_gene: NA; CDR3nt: TGTGCCAGCAGTTGGCTCGGGTCATCCTACGAGCAGTACTTC; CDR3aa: CASSWLGSSYEQYF